The present entry profiles one T cell receptor beta chain with its context. This clonotype was detected many times. Its specific antigen is unknown. Per-nucleotide qualities are absent, and no much larger clonotype sits a single base away. The sample is drawn from a study of T cells in Graves' hyperthyroidism and ophthalmopathy (dated by TCRdb to about 2019). Study-wide context: Peripheral blood was sampled at the time of initial diagnosis, prior to any treatment. TCR V-J signatures able to tell the groups apart were searched for in a discovery cohort of around 95 patients, of whom more than 40 had Graves' ophthalmopathy and some 60 had stable Graves' hyperthyroidism. Whether ophthalmopathy could be predicted prospectively was tested in an independent validation cohort made up of some 20 hyperthyroidism patients plus 17 patients who later progressed to ophthalmopathy. For training and testing, the 110 or so patients in the discovery cohort were randomly divided in a 7:3 ratio. Thyroid tissue and blood T-cell repertoires from about six Graves' hyperthyroidism patients were also compared in the study. After blood sampling, hyperthyroidism patients were treated with methimazole at a starting dose of 30 mg daily, and ophthalmopathy patients were treated with high-dose intravenous methylprednisolone. According to the paper, TCR Vbeta CDR3 sequencing was carried out on over 130 peripheral blood samples, which came from 40 to 45 ophthalmopathy, approximately 78 hyperthyroidism and roughly 17 progressor patients.

The CDR3 runs 14 amino acids, cysteine and phenylalanine included. The CDR3 DNA has 42 bases and is translated from base 1. CDR1 and CDR2 (MDHEN, SYDVKM) derive from the germline V gene. Trimming accounts for 6 bases at V and 5 bases at J, while the number of junction bases matched to no gene is 4. The TCR beta CDR3 regions were amplified from RNA transcripts. The TCR CDR3 was subjected to a first round of RT-PCR using the HTBI primer set and the Qiagen OneStep RT-PCR kit. The libraries were constructed in a second round of multiplex PCR and then size-selected and purified. Libraries were sequenced paired-end with 100 bp reads on an Illumina HiSeq2000. As for the authors' bioinformatics: SOAPnuke was used to process the raw data, throwing out any read that contained adapters or uncalled bases, had a mean Phred below 15, or lacked an exact constant-primer or identifier match. High-quality paired reads were merged using COPE v1.2.5, and each unique nucleotide sequence was defined as a clonotype. MiTCR v1.1 was used to align clonotypes to the IMGT TRBV, TRBD and TRBJ reference segments. Only V-J combinations with frequency above 0.0001, covering about 99% of repertoires, were analysed. The TCS score was defined as F50 (clonal expansion) divided by E x V (chaos), with BLOSUM62-based TCRdist calculated between CDR3 peptides within each V-J. Welch's t-statistics and random forest reduced 450 to 600 V-J features to under 15, which were used in a naive Bayes classifier (R e1071). TCRdb redid the processing of the public reads, applying fastp at Q25 and MiXCR, and retained in-frame beta chains. Identical CDR3 protein sequences are pooled into one entry, listed with their most common genes and DNA. The V and J calls, along with clone size, are taken from TCRdb and not from the paper's own processing. This sample comprises about 290,000 distinct CDR3 sequences, 13% of them detected only once. Of the sample, more than 7.5% is held by the ten largest clones.

The hyperthyroidism patients were between 18 and 65 years old and newly diagnosed, with a disease duration of less than 2 months. Exclusion was applied to patients with uncontrolled infections, other autoimmune diseases, pregnancy or lactation. Diagnoses were established on the basis of clinical symptoms, serum thyroxine and TRAb, thyroid ultrasound, and orbital computed tomography. Blood from progressor patients was collected at the time of first diagnosis with hyperthyroidism, before any ophthalmopathy symptoms had appeared. Ficoll-Paque density gradient centrifugation was used to isolate PBMCs from approximately 10 ml of fresh peripheral blood. Progressor patients were defined as those initially diagnosed with Graves' hyperthyroidism in whom ophthalmopathy developed during follow-up. Total RNA was extracted with Trizol reagent, and quality was checked on an Agilent 2100 Bioanalyzer. The research as a whole found: Most expanded thyroid clonotypes (frequency above 0.001) were also found in blood, which suggests that blood repertoires may mirror thyroid immune responses. Sample size was not statistically predetermined, and blinding of investigators to group allocation was not performed. A model built on a 13 V-J signature distinguished ophthalmopathy from stable hyperthyroidism, reaching around 88% sensitivity and under 84% specificity in cross-validation and 80%/75% in testing. In validation, progression to ophthalmopathy was predicted by the model with around 71% sensitivity and about 72% specificity, a median of about 6.8 months before onset.

Here the chain combines TRBV28 and TRBJ2-7, and TRBD2 matches 13 of the central bases. The sequence came from a woman in her thirties with Graves' hyperthyroidism that later progressed to Graves' ophthalmopathy. The sample was blood. The CDR3 in this case is CASSRGLAGDEQYF. The sequenced DNA: TGTGCCAGCAGCCGCGGACTAGCGGGAGACGAGCAGTACTTC. Full variable domain (CDR3 extended with the reference TRBV28 and TRBJ2-7 proteins): DVKVTQSSRYLVKRTGEKVFLECVQDMDHENMFWYRQDPGLGLRLIYFSYDVKMKEKGDIPEGYSVSREKKERFSLILESASTNQTSMYLCASSRGLAGDEQYFGPGTRLTVT.